The clone carrying this T cell receptor (beta chain) has more than one count but fewer than ten. Its antigen is unidentified. The data are from a study of response to subunit inactivated influenza vaccine. One entry per CDR3 protein, called by TCRdb with MiXCR from the RT-PCR reads. The sample has more than 150,000 distinct CDR3 sequences; approximately 8.7% are singletons. CDR1 SGHTA and CDR2 FQGNSA come from the germline V gene. Trimming left V 2 bases short and J 8 bases short, with 10 bases between. The CDR3 loop spans 13 amino acids. Broader study findings: Authors suggested each seasonal flu vaccination may recruit only limited numbers of new T cells.

The sample here was non-naive T cells sorted from PBMCs, taken on the day of vaccination. The chain combines TRBV7-2 with TRBJ2-1; D may be TRBD2 (5 bases). The sequence was collected from a man aged 45-65 years who received an inactivated influenza vaccine. DNA for the CDR3: TGTGCCAGCAGCTTACGGGGTGTACATGAGCAGTTCTTC. Its translation is CASSLRGVHEQFF.